The text below deals with one T cell receptor (beta chain). Antigen specificity is unknown. Using its own MiXCR run on the 5' RACE reads, TCRdb lists one record per CDR3 protein. The sample includes about 790,000 distinct CDR3 sequences, over 15% seen only once; the top ten take around 13%. This record comes from a study of identical twins. Study-wide results and limits: Insertions were fewer in abundant cord blood beta clonotypes, whereas memory repertoires showed none of this pattern.

Healthy Caucasians were all of the donors. The data were also submitted as part of a second study, on T cells expressing NK-cell markers.

Sequencing was carried out using PBMCs. This receptor was obtained from a woman aged 18-30 years in good health.

CDR3: CASSEAPPADTEAFF. The DNA for the CDR3 is TGCGCCAGCAGTGAGGCCCCCCCGGCGGACACTGAAGCTTTCTTT. The chain uses TRBV10-2 and TRBJ1-1; D gene uncertain. V was clipped by 2 bases and J by 3 bases, with 13 bases between them. This CDR3 region has 15 residues. CDR1 is WSHSY, CDR2 SAAADI, per germline.